Shown below are 28 T cell receptor beta chains from a single sample sequenced in a study of identifying expanded T cells in peripheral blood. Sequencing used immunoSEQ multiplex PCR; TCRdb keeps in-frame clones, though not all of them. The sample carries 45,000 to 60,000 clones, around four fifths recorded once. The source material was blood. These receptors all stem from a person aged 18 to 75 in good health.

This clone was counted only a few times. J is TRBJ2-2 and V is TRBV11-2; 8 bases align to TRBD2. The V segment lost 2 bases and the J segment 5 bases; nucleotides outside the gene matches: 4. Germline V gene sequence: CDR1 SGHAT, CDR2 FQNNGV. The CDR3 length is 15 residues. This CDR3 is CASSLSGRRTGELFF. The CDR3 DNA reads as TGTGCCAGCAGCTTAAGCGGGAGACGAACCGGGGAGCTGTTTTTT.

In its sample, this clone was seen once. The chain employs TRBV9 and TRBJ2-3; D call uncertain. The germline CDR1 and CDR2 sequences are SGDLS and YYNGEE. V lost 4 bases and J 6 bases, leaving 12 bases between the germline ends. The CDR3 is 13 amino acids. The CDR3 coding sequence is TGTGCCAGCAGCCCCCGGCTCGGGGATACGCAGTATTTT. Amino acid sequence: CASSPRLGDTQYF.

This CDR3 is CASRQGAHYGYTF. The CDR3 DNA follows: TGTGCCAGCCGACAGGGGGCCCACTATGGCTACACCTTC. The chain combines TRBV27 with TRBJ1-2; 10 nucleotides agree with TRBD1. This CDR3 has 13 residues. Trimming at V came to 8 bases and at J to 3 bases, leaving 3 bases not matched to a gene. CDR1 MNHEY and CDR2 SMNVEV come from the germline V gene (reference sequence).

The CDR3 bases are TGTGCCAGCAGTTACCATGACAGGGGTGGCTACACCTTC. Amino acid sequence: CASSYHDRGGYTF. The chain carries TRBV6-5 and TRBJ1-2; 8 bases align to TRBD1. The germline gives CDR1 MNHEY, CDR2 SVGAGI. The CDR3 sequence is 13 residues long. With V trimmed by 2 bases and J by 7 bases, 3 bases remained unmatched.

The rearrangement joins TRBV19 to TRBJ1-3, with D possibly TRBD1 on 6 matching bases. With 7 bases removed from V and 4 bases from J, the gap between germline ends came to 17 bases. Germline assignment: CDR1 LNHDA and CDR2 SQIVND (reference sequence). The CDR3 runs to 15 residues. This chain's CDR3 is CASNPKTGGGNTIYF. CDR3 DNA: TGTGCCAGTAACCCAAAGACAGGAGGAGGAAACACCATATATTTT.

The J gene is TRBJ1-3, the V gene TRBV19, with D unclear. From germline, CDR1 is LNHDA and CDR2 SQIVND (reference sequence). The CDR3 runs 14 residues. V was clipped by 4 bases and J by 0 bases, with 7 bases between them. CDR3 sequence: CASSTSSSGNTIYF. In nucleotides, the CDR3 is TGTGCCAGTAGTACGAGTAGCTCTGGAAACACCATATATTTT.

The V gene is TRBV20-1, the J gene TRBJ2-7, with D possibly TRBD2 on 6 matching bases. The V gene's germline CDR1 is DFQATT and CDR2 SNEGSKA (reference sequence). This CDR3 region has 11 residues. Trimming took 6 bases from V and 4 from J, leaving 10 bases between them. This CDR3 is CSAGTRYEQYV. The CDR3 DNA is TGCAGTGCCGGGACTCGGTACGAGCAGTACGTC.

Notes on this clone: Other DNA sequences in the same sample also yield this CDR3. The chain is built from TRBV9 and TRBJ2-5; D ambiguous. This CDR3 has 14 residues. V was clipped by 0 bases and J by 1 base, with 7 bases between them. Germline CDR1 reads SGDLS; CDR2 reads YYNGEE. The DNA of the CDR3 is TGTGCCAGCAGCGTAGGCACTGGCCAAGAGACCCAGTACTTC. It encodes CASSVGTGQETQYF.

The DNA for the CDR3 is TGTGCCAGCAGCCAAAACCCCAGGACAGGGGACACAGATACGCAGTATTTT. Its protein is CASSQNPRTGDTDTQYF. This chain connects TRBV14 to TRBJ2-3; 9 bases line up with TRBD1. Germline trimming cut 2 bases from V and 2 bases from J; bases unmatched to any gene: 8. Germline V gene data show CDR1 as SGHDN and CDR2 as FVKESK. This CDR3 has 17 amino acids.

This chain links TRBV21-1 with TRBJ1-2; the listed D gene, TRBD1, was not tested against the DNA. TRBV21-1 is given as a pseudogene. This CDR3 region has 17 residues. The CDR3 bases are TGTGCCAGCAGCAAAGTCGCGACAGGGGTGGTGAACTATGGCTACACCTTC. This codes for CASSKVATGVVNYGYTF.

Note on this clone: Other DNA sequences within the sample encode an identical CDR3. V and J are TRBV19 and TRBJ1-2; 10 nucleotides line up with TRBD1. This CDR3 has 14 amino acids. The germline CDR1 and CDR2 sequences are LNHDA and SQIVND (reference sequence). V dropped 8 bases and J dropped 2; count of bases not matched to a gene: 5. The DNA of the CDR3 is TGTGCCAGTCGGTCGGGACAGGGGAACTATGGCTACACCTTC. Residues: CASRSGQGNYGYTF. Based on the CDR3 plus reference TRBV19 and TRBJ1-2, the full variable domain is DGGITQSPKYLFRKEGQNVTLSCEQNLNHDAMYWYRQDPGQGLRLIYYSQIVNDFQKGDIAEGYSVSREKKESFPLTVTSAQKNPTAFYLCASRSGQGNYGYTFGSGTRLTVV.

This clone was observed once. V is TRBV12-5 and J is TRBJ1-1; D gene uncertain. The CDR3 extends over 13 amino acids. CDR1 LGHNT and CDR2 FRNRAP come from the germline V gene. CDR3 coding DNA: TGTGCCGGGAGGGCTCCGGGGAACACTGAAGCTTTCTTT. It encodes CAGRAPGNTEAFF.

This clone was detected only a few times. The chain links TRBV4-1 to TRBJ1-6; D might be TRBD1 (5 bases). This CDR3 spans 15 amino acids. Trimming removed 0 bases from V and 14 bases from J, with 17 bases in between. CDR1 is MGHRA, CDR2 YSYEKL, per germline. CDR3 nucleotides: TGCGCCAGCAGCCAAGAGGGCCAGGGCGTACTAGCCCTCCACTTT. This encodes CASSQEGQGVLALHF.

V and J are TRBV30 and TRBJ2-3; D may be TRBD2 (6 bases). The V gene's germline CDR1 is GTSNPN and CDR2 SVGIG (reference sequence). The V end lost 6 bases, the J end lost 4 bases, and 20 bases lay between the germline ends. The CDR3 consists of 15 residues. DNA of the CDR3: TGTGCCTGTTTTACTAGACCGTGGAGGGCAGATACGCAGTATTTT. Translation gives CACFTRPWRADTQYF.

The V and J genes are TRBV4-1 and TRBJ2-4, with D possibly TRBD1 on 5 matching bases. Germline values: CDR1 MGHRA, CDR2 YSYEKL. The CDR3 is made up of 14 amino acids. Trimming removed 3 bases from V and 7 bases from J, with 13 bases in between. Written as DNA, the CDR3 is TGCGCCAGCAGCCAGGGGCCTGTGGGGAACATTCAGTACTTC. This sequence encodes CASSQGPVGNIQYF.

This chain connects TRBV6-1 to TRBJ1-4, with D maybe TRBD1 (6 bases). This CDR3 has 16 residues. Germline lookup yields CDR1 MNHNS and CDR2 SASEGT. V dropped 2 bases and J dropped 4 bases, with 14 bases sitting between them. The CDR3 sequence is CASSESGQSVNEKLFF. CDR3 bases: TGTGCCAGCAGTGAATCAGGACAGTCCGTTAATGAAAAACTGTTTTTT.

This clone was counted a single time. The V and J genes are TRBV7-6 and TRBJ2-5; no definite D call. CDR3 length: 14 amino acids. The germline V gene encodes CDR1 SGHVS and CDR2 FNYEAQ. V lost 2 bases and J lost 2, with 9 bases in between. CDR3 sequence reads: CASSLSRSQETQYF. The DNA for the CDR3 is TGTGCCAGCAGCTTAAGCAGGAGTCAAGAGACCCAGTACTTC. The full variable domain, completed using reference TRBV7-6 and TRBJ2-5, is GAGVSQSPRYKVTKRGQDVALRCDPISGHVSLYWYRQALGQGPEFLTYFNYEAQQDKSGLPNDRFSAERPEGSISTLTIQRTEQRDSAMYRCASSLSRSQETQYFGPGTRLLVL.

The chain uses TRBV7-2 and TRBJ1-5, with no clear D. Trimming removed 1 base from V and 3 bases from J, with 7 bases in between. Germline V gene data show CDR1 as SGHTA and CDR2 as FQGNSA. This CDR3 has 14 residues. The CDR3 protein is CASSLGLNNQPQHF. The CDR3 DNA sequence: TGTGCCAGCAGCTTAGGGTTAAACAATCAGCCCCAGCATTTT.

V is TRBV28 and J is TRBJ1-2; D remains unclear. Trimming left V 6 bases short and J 3 bases short, with 11 bases between. This CDR3 spans 13 amino acids. The germline gives CDR1 MDHEN, CDR2 SYDVKM. In DNA form, the CDR3 reads TGTGCCAGCAGCCTACGGTGGGACTATGGCTACACCTTC. Its protein is CASSLRWDYGYTF.

The chain joins TRBV5-1 to TRBJ2-5, with 8 positions matching TRBD2. The junction had 8 bases not matched to a gene; V was cut back by 4 bases and J by 6 bases. From germline, CDR1 is SGHRS and CDR2 YFSETQ. There are 14 residues in the CDR3. Written as DNA, the CDR3 is TGCGCCAGCAGCCGGGGGGGAGACGTGAAGACCCAGTACTTC. Protein product: CASSRGGDVKTQYF.

The chain is built from TRBV5-4 and TRBJ1-1; D is ambiguous. Trimming removed 1 base from V and 1 base from J, with 5 bases in between. This CDR3 spans 13 amino acids. Germline-derived CDR1 and CDR2 are SGHNT and YYREEE (reference sequence). The CDR3 nucleotides read TGTGCCAGCAGCTTGTGGGGGAACACTGAAGCTTTCTTT. Protein: CASSLWGNTEAFF.

The chain joins TRBV7-2 to TRBJ2-5, with D hard to call. Trimming left V 3 bases short and J 4 bases short, with 9 bases between. The germline gives CDR1 SGHTA, CDR2 FQGNSA. This CDR3 has 13 residues. CDR3 in DNA: TGTGCCAGCAGCTTTGACATGCGAGAGACCCAGTACTTC. It codes for CASSFDMRETQYF.

The chain recombines TRBV4-3 with TRBJ1-4; D remains unclear. Germline loops: CDR1 LGHNA, CDR2 YSLEER. Trimming removed 4 bases at V and 0 bases at J, with 12 bases between. This CDR3 has 16 residues. The CDR3 sequence is CASSRALRSTNEKLFF. Here the CDR3 DNA reads TGCGCCAGCAGCCGCGCCCTTCGGTCAACTAATGAAAAACTGTTTTTT.

The chain is built from TRBV6-1 and TRBJ2-7; D is ambiguous. Germline V gene data show CDR1 as MNHNS and CDR2 as SASEGT. CDR3 size: 14 residues. With 11 bases removed from V and 2 bases from J, the gap between germline ends came to 19 bases. This CDR3 is CAGIDGVPPYEQYF. The CDR3 bases are TGTGCCGGTATCGATGGGGTTCCTCCCTACGAGCAGTACTTC.

The chain joins TRBV5-6 to TRBJ1-3; D gene ambiguous. Germline assignment: CDR1 SGHDT and CDR2 YYEEEE. V lost 1 base, J lost 0 bases, and 5 bases lay in between. CDR3 length: 14 amino acids. The CDR3 sequence is CASSLMSSGNTIYF. The CDR3 bases are TGTGCCAGCAGCTTGATGTCCTCTGGAAACACCATATATTTT.

Here the CDR3 DNA reads TGTGCCAGCAGCCCCGCGCGACAGGGGCGAACAGATACGCAGTATTTT. Protein sequence: CASSPARQGRTDTQYF. V usage is TRBV7-9 and J usage is TRBJ2-3; TRBD1 agrees at 8 bases. The V gene end was trimmed by 5 bases and the J gene end by 3 bases; junction bases not matched to a gene: 10. The CDR3 spans 16 residues. CDR1 and CDR2 from the germline V gene are SEHNR and FQNEAQ (reference sequence).

The chain carries TRBV19 and TRBJ1-5; 11 bases are shared with TRBD1. The germline V gene encodes CDR1 LNHDA and CDR2 SQIVND (reference sequence). The CDR3 has 15 amino acids. V lost 5 bases, J lost 6 bases, and 6 bases stayed unmatched. The CDR3 spells CASSSGQGASQPQHF. The CDR3 coding sequence is TGTGCCAGTAGTTCAGGACAGGGGGCTAGTCAGCCCCAGCATTTT.

The chain carries TRBV18 and TRBJ2-3, with D perhaps TRBD1 (5 bases). CDR1 and CDR2 from the germline V gene are KGHSH and LQKENI. The CDR3 covers 16 residues. V was shortened by 2 bases and J by 1 base, with 13 bases between the two germline ends. CDR3 in DNA: TGTGCCAGCTCACCAAGAAGGGGTTTCGGCACAGATACGCAGTATTTT. This gives the protein CASSPRRGFGTDTQYF. Full variable domain (remainder filled in from reference TRBV18 and TRBJ2-3): NAGVMQNPRHLVRRRGQEARLRCSPMKGHSHVYWYRQLPEEGLKFMVYLQKENIIDESGMPKERFSAEFPKEGPSILRIQQVVRGDSAAYFCASSPRRGFGTDTQYFGPGTRLTVL.